The 8 T cell receptor beta chains listed next were all sequenced from one sample in a study of OX40 agonist ivuxolimab in advanced cancers. Sequencing used immunoSEQ multiplex PCR; TCRdb keeps in-frame clones, though not all of them. The sample lists fewer than 45,000 clones, less than 85% seen once, with 15% to 20% in the top ten. The input for sequencing was CD4+ or CD8+ T cells sorted from blood, taken in a trial of the OX40 agonist ivuxolimab. These receptor sequences come from an adult with an advanced solid tumor such as melanoma, head and neck, liver or kidney cancer.

The V call is TRBV7-9, the J call TRBJ1-5; perhaps TRBD1 as D (5 bases). Trimming pared 4 bases from V and 6 bases from J, leaving 16 bases between. CDR3 length: 15 amino acids. Germline V gives CDR1 SEHNR, CDR2 FQNEAQ (reference sequence). The CDR3 nucleotides are TGTGCCAGCAGCTATGGCGCGGGGCCGGGTCAGCCCCAGCATTTT. It is translated as CASSYGAGPGQPQHF.

This sequence joins TRBV9 and TRBJ2-7; D is uncertain. V was cut by 0 bases and J by 5 bases, with 9 bases left in between. The CDR3 is 13 amino acids. CDR1 is SGDLS and CDR2 is YYNGEE in the germline V gene. The CDR3 loop is CASSVAPGHEQYF. DNA of the CDR3: TGTGCCAGCAGCGTAGCCCCGGGCCACGAGCAGTACTTC.

The rearrangement uses TRBV7-8 and TRBJ2-5; 13 bases fit TRBD2. From germline, CDR1 is SGHVS and CDR2 FQNEAQ. V shed 2 bases and J 1 base; nucleotides not matched to a gene: 7. This CDR3 is 18 amino acids long. In DNA, the CDR3 is TGTGCCAGCAGCTTATCCTTACTAGCGGGAGGGATCCAAGAGACCCAGTACTTC. As protein: CASSLSLLAGGIQETQYF.

The V gene is TRBV19, the J gene TRBJ1-1, with 10 bases matching TRBD1. Germline values: CDR1 LNHDA, CDR2 SQIVND (reference sequence). With V trimmed by 5 bases and J by 0 bases, 3 bases remained unmatched. The CDR3 is 15 residues long. The CDR3 coding sequence is TGTGCCAGTAGTCGGGGACAGGGGATGAACACTGAAGCTTTCTTT. Translation gives CASSRGQGMNTEAFF.

This chain joins TRBV5-1 and TRBJ2-7; D ambiguous. The CDR3 is made up of 13 amino acids. Germline V gene sequence: CDR1 SGHRS, CDR2 YFSETQ. V shed 0 bases and J shed 3 bases, with 7 bases lying between them. CDR3 in DNA: TGCGCCAGCAGCTTGGCGTGGGGCTACGAGCAGTACTTC. Protein product: CASSLAWGYEQYF.

The CDR3 reads CASSPNGGIQETQYF. The DNA for the CDR3 is TGTGCCAGCAGCCCCAACGGGGGGATCCAAGAGACCCAGTACTTC. The chain has TRBV7-9 and TRBJ2-5; TRBD2 agrees at 7 bases. Losses at the gene ends were 5 bases for V and 1 base for J; bases not matched to a gene: 7. The CDR3 runs 15 residues. Per germline, CDR1 SEHNR and CDR2 FQNEAQ (reference sequence).

The rearrangement joins TRBV28 to TRBJ2-1; D tentatively fits TRBD1 or TRBD2 (5 bases each). Deletions cut 3 bases from V and 2 bases from J, with 17 bases between. The CDR3 length is 17 residues. Germline V gives CDR1 MDHEN, CDR2 SYDVKM. The CDR3 bases are TGTGCCAGCAGTTTCCCCAGGGTGGGAGTCCCCTACAATGAGCAGTTCTTC. Encoded protein: CASSFPRVGVPYNEQFF.

The chain carries TRBV27 and TRBJ2-5; the D gene is possibly TRBD1 (5 bases). The end of the DNA aligns better with TRBJ2-7, so the J call may be wrong. The CDR3 is 15 amino acids. In germline, CDR1 is MNHEY, CDR2 SMNVEV (reference sequence). The CDR3 spells CASSLSAGPSYEQYF. Written as DNA, the CDR3 is TGTGCCAGCAGTTTATCCGCAGGGCCCTCCTACGAGCAGTACTTC.